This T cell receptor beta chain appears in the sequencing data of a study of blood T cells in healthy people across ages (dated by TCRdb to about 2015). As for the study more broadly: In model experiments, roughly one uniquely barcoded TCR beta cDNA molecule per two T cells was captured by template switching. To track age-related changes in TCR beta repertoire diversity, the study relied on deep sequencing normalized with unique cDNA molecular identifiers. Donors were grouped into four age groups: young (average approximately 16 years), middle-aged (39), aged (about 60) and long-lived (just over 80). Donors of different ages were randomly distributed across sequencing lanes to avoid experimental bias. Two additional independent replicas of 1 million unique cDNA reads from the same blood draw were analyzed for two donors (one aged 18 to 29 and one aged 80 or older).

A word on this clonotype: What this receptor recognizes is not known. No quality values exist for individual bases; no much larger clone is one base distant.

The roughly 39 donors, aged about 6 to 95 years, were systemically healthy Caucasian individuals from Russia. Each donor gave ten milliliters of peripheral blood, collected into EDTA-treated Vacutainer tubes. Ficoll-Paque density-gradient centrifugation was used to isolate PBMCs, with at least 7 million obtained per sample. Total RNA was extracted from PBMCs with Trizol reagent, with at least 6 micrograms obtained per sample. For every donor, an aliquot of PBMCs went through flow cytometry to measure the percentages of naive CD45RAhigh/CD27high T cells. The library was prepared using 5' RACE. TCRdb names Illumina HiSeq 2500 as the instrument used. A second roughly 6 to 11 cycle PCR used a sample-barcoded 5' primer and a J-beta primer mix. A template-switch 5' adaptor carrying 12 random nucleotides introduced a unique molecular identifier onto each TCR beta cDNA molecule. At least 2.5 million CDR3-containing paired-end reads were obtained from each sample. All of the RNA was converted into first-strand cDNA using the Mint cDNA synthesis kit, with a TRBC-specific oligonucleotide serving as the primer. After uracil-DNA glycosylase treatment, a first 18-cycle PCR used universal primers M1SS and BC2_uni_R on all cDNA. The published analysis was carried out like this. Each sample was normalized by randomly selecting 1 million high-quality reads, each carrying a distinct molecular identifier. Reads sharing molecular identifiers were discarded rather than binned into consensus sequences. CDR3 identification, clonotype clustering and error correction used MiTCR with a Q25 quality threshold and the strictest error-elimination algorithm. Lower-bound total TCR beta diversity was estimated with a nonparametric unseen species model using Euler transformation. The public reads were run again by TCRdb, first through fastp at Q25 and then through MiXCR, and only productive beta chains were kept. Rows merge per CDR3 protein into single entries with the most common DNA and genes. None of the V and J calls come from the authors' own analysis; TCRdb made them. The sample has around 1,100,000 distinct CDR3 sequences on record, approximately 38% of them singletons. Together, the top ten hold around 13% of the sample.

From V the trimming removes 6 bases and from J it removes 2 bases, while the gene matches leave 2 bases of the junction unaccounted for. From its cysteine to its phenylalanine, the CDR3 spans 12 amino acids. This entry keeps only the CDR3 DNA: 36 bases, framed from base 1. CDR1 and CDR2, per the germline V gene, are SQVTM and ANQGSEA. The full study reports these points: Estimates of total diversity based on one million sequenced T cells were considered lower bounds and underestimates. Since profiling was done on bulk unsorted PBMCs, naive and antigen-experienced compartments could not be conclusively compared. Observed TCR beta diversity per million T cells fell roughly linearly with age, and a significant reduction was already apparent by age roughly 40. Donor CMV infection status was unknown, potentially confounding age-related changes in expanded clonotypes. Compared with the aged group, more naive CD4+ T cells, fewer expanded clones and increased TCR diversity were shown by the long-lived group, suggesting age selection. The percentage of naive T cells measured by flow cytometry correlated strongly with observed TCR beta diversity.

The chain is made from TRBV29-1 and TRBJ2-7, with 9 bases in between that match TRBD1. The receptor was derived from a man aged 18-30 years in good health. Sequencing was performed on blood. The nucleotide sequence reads TGCAGCGTACAGGGGGCCCCCTACGAGCAGTACTTC. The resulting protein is CSVQGAPYEQYF.